The 22 T cell receptor beta chains in this list originate from one sample, sequenced in a study of blood T cell repertoires in COVID-19. TCRdb's table, derived via immunoSEQ multiplex PCR, lists solely in-frame clones and lacks some. In the table there are 46,000 or so clones, approximately 86% of which are singletons. Sample: peripheral blood. These receptors were collected from a man between 60 and 75 years old with active or convalescent COVID-19.

This chain uses TRBV24-1 with TRBJ1-6, with 7 bases identical to TRBD1. Germline trimming cut 5 bases from V and 3 bases from J; bases unmatched to any gene: 24. The CDR3 runs 22 residues. The germline V gene has CDR1 KGHDR and CDR2 SFDVKD. The CDR3 DNA follows: TGTGCCACCAGTGCCTCAGCCTGCGGGGACAGTTTTGAGGGCTGCTATAATTCACCCCTCCACTTT. It encodes CATSASACGDSFEGCYNSPLHF.

The chain has TRBV7-6 and TRBJ2-1; D uncertain. CDR3 size: 13 residues. Trimming removed 1 base at V and 8 bases at J, with 9 bases between. Germline CDR1 and CDR2: SGHVS and FNYEAQ. CDR3 bases: TGTGCCAGCAGCTTAGACGGTACCGATGAGCAGTTCTTC. It is translated as CASSLDGTDEQFF. The full variable domain, completed using reference TRBV7-6 and TRBJ2-1, is GAGVSQSPRYKVTKRGQDVALRCDPISGHVSLYWYRQALGQGPEFLTYFNYEAQQDKSGLPNDRFSAERPEGSISTLTIQRTEQRDSAMYRCASSLDGTDEQFFGPGTRLTVL.

The rearrangement joins TRBV9 to TRBJ2-2; the D gene is possibly TRBD1 (5 bases). CDR3 length: 15 amino acids. The V gene's germline CDR1 is SGDLS and CDR2 YYNGEE. Trimming pared 0 bases from V and 4 bases from J, leaving 10 bases between. The CDR3 DNA reads TGTGCCAGCAGCGTAGGAGACAGAACCACCGGGGAGCTGTTTTTT. Protein product: CASSVGDRTTGELFF.

The chain joins TRBV7-3 to TRBJ1-6, with D hard to call. Germline V gene data show CDR1 as SGHTA and CDR2 as FQGTGA. V dropped 5 bases and J dropped 6 bases, with 8 bases sitting between them. The CDR3 has 13 amino acids. The CDR3 nucleotides are TGTGCCAGCAGCCGGGAGTTTAATTCACCCCTCCACTTT. This encodes CASSREFNSPLHF.

This clone is a singleton in its sample. The chain carries TRBV4-1 and TRBJ2-5; 13 nucleotides align to TRBD2. Germline CDR1 and CDR2: MGHRA and YSYEKL. This CDR3 contains 17 residues. The trim removed 4 bases at V and 3 bases at J, leaving 8 bases unmatched. The CDR3 sequence is CASSRKGLAGKEETQYF. DNA for the CDR3: TGCGCCAGCAGCCGCAAGGGACTAGCGGGAAAAGAAGAGACCCAGTACTTC.

The genes are TRBV4-1 and TRBJ2-2, with D possibly matching TRBD1 (6 bases). Looked up from germline, CDR1 is MGHRA and CDR2 is YSYEKL. V lost 6 bases and J 2 bases, leaving 13 bases between the germline ends. The CDR3 loop spans 15 amino acids. The CDR3 region has the DNA TGCGCCAGCAGTCCCGGGACATTTAACACCGGGGAGCTGTTTTTT. Translation: CASSPGTFNTGELFF.

The chain has TRBV5-1 and TRBJ1-1; D gene ambiguous. The CDR3 length is 14 residues. CDR1 SGHRS and CDR2 YFSETQ come from the germline V gene. The germline V and J ends were trimmed by 2 bases and 1 base, with 9 bases remaining between them. CDR3 sequence (DNA): TGCGCCAGCAGCTTCGATCAGTCGAACACTGAAGCTTTCTTT. It encodes CASSFDQSNTEAFF.

V gene TRBV7-9 combines with J gene TRBJ1-2; TRBD1 might be the D (5 bases). Germline CDR1 reads SEHNR; CDR2 reads FQNEAQ (reference sequence). Trimming stripped 10 bases from V and 5 bases from J, with 14 bases between. The CDR3 length is 12 residues. DNA of the CDR3: TGTGCCATAGGGGATGGGTTTTATGGCTACACCTTC. Translated: CAIGDGFYGYTF.

CDR3 bases: TGTGCCAGCAGTACGGCTAGCGGGGGTGGTACGCAGTATTTT. It specifies CASSTASGGGTQYF. This chain uses TRBV2 with TRBJ2-3, with 10 bases identical to TRBD2. Germline CDR1 SNHLY, CDR2 FYNNEI. Unmatched junction bases numbered 7, after V lost 5 bases and J lost 8 bases. The CDR3 has 14 amino acids.

V is TRBV28 and J is TRBJ1-2, with TRBD1 matching 9 bases. CDR3 length equals 15 residues. V gave up 5 bases and J gave up 2 bases; unmatched junction bases: 6. Germline CDR1 and CDR2: MDHEN and SYDVKM. CDR3 amino acids: CASSAAGTGNYGYTF. The DNA for the CDR3 is TGTGCCAGCAGTGCCGCCGGGACAGGGAACTATGGCTACACCTTC.

This chain connects TRBV2 to TRBJ2-7; 12 nucleotides match TRBD1. In germline, CDR1 is SNHLY, CDR2 FYNNEI. Germline trimming cut 6 bases from V and 6 bases from J; bases unmatched to any gene: 3. The CDR3 is made up of 13 amino acids. The DNA of the CDR3 is TGTGCCAGCAGGGGACAGGGGGCGCCCGAGCAGTACTTC. Its protein product is CASRGQGAPEQYF.

The V gene is TRBV7-2, the J gene TRBJ1-5; D is perhaps TRBD1 (6 bases). CDR3 length equals 18 residues. Per the germline V gene, CDR1 is SGHTA and CDR2 is FQGNSA. V was clipped by 4 bases and J by 0 bases, with 19 bases between them. CDR3 DNA sequence: TGTGCCAGCAGCTCCCCCTTCGGGACACCCACTAGCAATCAGCCCCAGCATTTT. Translation: CASSSPFGTPTSNQPQHF.

The chain employs TRBV2 and TRBJ1-4, with D uncertain. Germline V gene sequence: CDR1 SNHLY, CDR2 FYNNEI. Trimming took off 7 bases at V and 4 bases at J, with 22 bases between the two ends. This CDR3 region has 17 residues. CDR3 nucleotide sequence: TGTGCCAGCACCGAGGCCGGGAGGGTGATGGGTAATGAAAAACTGTTTTTT. It specifies CASTEAGRVMGNEKLFF.

The rearrangement uses TRBV7-7 and TRBJ2-5; 12 bases fit TRBD2. Germline V CDR1 and CDR2: SSHAT, FNYEAQ (reference sequence). V gave up 5 bases and J gave up 3 bases; unmatched junction bases: 4. This CDR3 has 15 amino acids. As DNA, the CDR3 is TGTGCCAGCAGCCCTCGACTAGCGGGGGAAGAGACCCAGTACTTC. It translates to CASSPRLAGEETQYF.

The rearrangement joins TRBV6-5 to TRBJ2-1, with D perhaps matching TRBD2 (5 bases). The CDR3 has 14 residues. Germline V lookup: CDR1 MNHEY, CDR2 SVGAGI. Trimming left V 7 bases short and J 8 bases short, with 18 bases between. CDR3 sequence (DNA): TGTGCCAGCAACCCTGGGGTAGCGTCGCATGAGCAGTTCTTC. Translating it yields CASNPGVASHEQFF.

The chain carries TRBV3-1 (or the pseudogene TRBV3-2) and TRBJ2-3, with D perhaps TRBD2 (6 bases). The CDR3 extends over 17 amino acids. CDR1 and CDR2 from the germline V gene are LGHDT and YNNKEL (reference sequence). V dropped 4 bases and J dropped 7 bases, with 24 bases sitting between them. Here the CDR3 DNA reads TGTGCCAGCAGCCGCGATAGAGCGGGTTCGACCGGGTATACGCAGTATTTT. This encodes CASSRDRAGSTGYTQYF.

The rearrangement joins TRBV3-1 (or the pseudogene TRBV3-2) to TRBJ1-5; D is unclear. The CDR3 loop spans 15 amino acids. Trimming took 2 bases from V and 3 from J, leaving 11 bases between them. The germline V gene encodes CDR1 LGHDT and CDR2 YNNKEL (reference sequence). In DNA, the CDR3 is TGTGCCAGCAGCCAATCTCGGGAGGTCAATCAGCCCCAGCATTTT. Translated, it gives CASSQSREVNQPQHF.

This clone was picked up one time. J is TRBJ2-5 and V is TRBV20-1; 10 nucleotides align to TRBD2. The CDR3 consists of 14 residues. Trimming at V came to 3 bases and at J to 7 bases, leaving 8 bases not matched to a gene. The germline V gene has CDR1 DFQATT and CDR2 SNEGSKA (reference sequence). Here the CDR3 reads CSASSSGGSWTQYF. CDR3 sequence (DNA): TGCAGTGCTAGTTCTAGCGGGGGCTCATGGACCCAGTACTTC.

The chain recombines TRBV6-5 with TRBJ1-3; 7 bases agree with TRBD1. Trimming removed 4 bases from V and 0 bases from J; junction bases left unmatched: 3. The CDR3 is made up of 15 amino acids. Germline assignment: CDR1 MNHEY and CDR2 SVGAGI. In DNA, the CDR3 is TGTGCCAGCAGTTCACAGGGGAGCTCTGGAAACACCATATATTTT. It specifies CASSSQGSSGNTIYF.

About this clone: Relative to the germline gene, one junction end is altered; a read error may explain this. The chain combines TRBV5-4 with TRBJ2-7; a possible D gene is TRBD2 (5 bases). Per germline, CDR1 SGHNT and CDR2 YYREEE (reference sequence). The CDR3 runs to 14 residues. The CDR3 loop reads CASSLERSSYEQYF. The CDR3 DNA is TGTGCCAGCAGTTTGGAGCGGAGCTCCTACGAGCAGTACTTC. The whole variable domain, remainder taken from reference TRBV5-4 and TRBJ2-7, is ETGVTQSPTHLIKTRGQQVTLRCSSQSGHNTVSWYQQALGQGPQFIFQYYREEENGRGNFPPRFSGLQFPNYSSELNVNALELDDSALYLCASSLERSSYEQYFGPGTRLTVT.

A few counts support this clone. This chain uses TRBV24-1 with TRBJ2-2, with 10 bases identical to TRBD1. This CDR3 is 18 amino acids long. CDR1 is KGHDR, CDR2 SFDVKD, per germline. J lost 6 bases, V lost 3 bases, and 12 bases had no gene match. CDR3 sequence (DNA): TGTGCCACCAGTGATCACCCTCCCGAGACAGGGGGCTCCGGGGAGCTGTTTTTT. It specifies CATSDHPPETGGSGELFF.

The rearrangement uses TRBV19 and TRBJ1-5; D ambiguous. Trimming took off 2 bases at V and 0 bases at J, with 8 bases between the two ends. The germline V gene encodes CDR1 LNHDA and CDR2 SQIVND (reference sequence). The CDR3 consists of 15 residues. CDR3 protein: CASSIRHTSNQPQHF. The CDR3 DNA follows: TGTGCCAGTAGTATAAGACATACTAGCAATCAGCCCCAGCATTTT. The entire variable domain, with the rest obtained from reference TRBV19 and TRBJ1-5, is as follows: DGGITQSPKYLFRKEGQNVTLSCEQNLNHDAMYWYRQDPGQGLRLIYYSQIVNDFQKGDIAEGYSVSREKKESFPLTVTSAQKNPTAFYLCASSIRHTSNQPQHFGDGTRLSIL.